The 6 T cell receptor beta chains in this list originate from one sample, sequenced in a study of graft-versus-host responses after intestinal transplantation. Sequencing was performed with immunoSEQ multiplex PCR; in TCRdb, only in-frame clones are kept and a portion is missing. The profile covers under 95,000 clones, with around 89% appearing a single time and around 0.27% taken by the ten largest. Antigens for these TCRs are unknown. The sample was unstimulated CD4+ T cells sorted from spleen or lymph node cells, taken before transplant. Receptors originate from a human donor who was the organ donor for an intestinal transplant.

The rearrangement joins TRBV27 to TRBJ1-3; D possibly corresponds to TRBD1 (5 bases). Germline lookup yields CDR1 MNHEY and CDR2 SMNVEV (reference sequence). Trimming removed 7 bases from V and 7 bases from J, with 17 bases in between. The CDR3 has 14 amino acids. The CDR3 coding sequence is TGTGCCAGCAAACTTCAGGGTCAGAGTAACACCATATATTTT. It codes for CASKLQGQSNTIYF.

The genes are TRBV19 and TRBJ2-3; weak D call: TRBD2 (5 bases). From germline, CDR1 is LNHDA and CDR2 SQIVND (reference sequence). The CDR3 totals 16 residues. The V and J ends lost 5 bases and 1 base respectively, with 16 bases between them. The CDR3 sequence: CASSPLVPAGTDTQYF. The CDR3 bases are TGTGCCAGTAGTCCCCTCGTCCCAGCGGGCACAGATACGCAGTATTTT.

The rearrangement links TRBV9 to TRBJ1-3; no reliable D call. This CDR3 is 14 amino acids long. Germline CDR1 SGDLS, CDR2 YYNGEE. Trimming pared 3 bases from V and 0 bases from J, leaving 7 bases between. CDR3 sequence: CASSALGSGNTIYF. As DNA, the CDR3 is TGTGCCAGCAGCGCTCTAGGCTCTGGAAACACCATATATTTT.

This clone was picked up one time. The chain recombines TRBV28 with TRBJ1-5, with D unclear. CDR1 MDHEN and CDR2 SYDVKM come from the germline V gene. V dropped 6 bases and J dropped 1 base, with 4 bases sitting between them. The CDR3 has 12 residues. This chain's CDR3 is CASRSSNQPQHF. The CDR3 bases are TGTGCCAGCAGATCGAGCAATCAGCCCCAGCATTTT.

This CDR3 is CASRTHRGREQYF. The CDR3 nucleotides read TGTGCCAGCAGGACCCACAGGGGTCGCGAGCAGTACTTC. This sequence joins TRBV6-6 and TRBJ2-7; 7 positions agree with TRBD1. V lost 6 bases, J lost 6 bases, and 8 bases stayed unmatched. CDR1 MNHNY and CDR2 SVGAGI come from the germline V gene (reference sequence). The CDR3 is 13 residues long.

The chain carries TRBV7-9 and TRBJ2-7, with D perhaps TRBD1 (5 bases). V lost 2 bases and J 2 bases, leaving 10 bases between the germline ends. The CDR3 has 14 amino acids. Germline CDR1 and CDR2: SEHNR and FQNEAQ (reference sequence). CDR3 loop: CASSLRSGTYEQYF. The DNA of the CDR3 is TGTGCCAGCAGCTTAAGGTCAGGGACCTACGAGCAGTACTTC.